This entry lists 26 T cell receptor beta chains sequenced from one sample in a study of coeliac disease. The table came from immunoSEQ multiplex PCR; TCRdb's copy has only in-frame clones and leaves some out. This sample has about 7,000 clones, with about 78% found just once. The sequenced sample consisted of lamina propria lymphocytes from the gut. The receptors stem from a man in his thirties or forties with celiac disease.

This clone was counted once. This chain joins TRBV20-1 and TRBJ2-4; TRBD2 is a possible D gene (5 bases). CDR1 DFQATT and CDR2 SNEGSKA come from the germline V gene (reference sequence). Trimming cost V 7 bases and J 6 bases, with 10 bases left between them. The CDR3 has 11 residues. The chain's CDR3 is CSGASINIQYF. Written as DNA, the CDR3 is TGCAGTGGGGCTAGCATAAACATTCAGTACTTC.

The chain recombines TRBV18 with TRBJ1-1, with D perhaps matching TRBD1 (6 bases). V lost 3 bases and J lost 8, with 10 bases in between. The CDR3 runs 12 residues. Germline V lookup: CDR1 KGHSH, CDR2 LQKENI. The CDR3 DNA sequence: TGTGCCAGCTCACCCCTTCAGGGGGAAGCTTTCTTT. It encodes CASSPLQGEAFF. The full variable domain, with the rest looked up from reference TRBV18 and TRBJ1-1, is NAGVMQNPRHLVRRRGQEARLRCSPMKGHSHVYWYRQLPEEGLKFMVYLQKENIIDESGMPKERFSAEFPKEGPSILRIQQVVRGDSAAYFCASSPLQGEAFFGQGTRLTVV.

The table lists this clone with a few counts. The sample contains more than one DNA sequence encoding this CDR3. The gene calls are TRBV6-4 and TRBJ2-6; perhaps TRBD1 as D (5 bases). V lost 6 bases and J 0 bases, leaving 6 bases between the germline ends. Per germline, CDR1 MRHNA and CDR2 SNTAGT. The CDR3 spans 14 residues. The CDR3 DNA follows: TGTGCCAGCAGCAGGGACTCTGGGGCCAACGTCCTGACTTTC. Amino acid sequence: CASSRDSGANVLTF.

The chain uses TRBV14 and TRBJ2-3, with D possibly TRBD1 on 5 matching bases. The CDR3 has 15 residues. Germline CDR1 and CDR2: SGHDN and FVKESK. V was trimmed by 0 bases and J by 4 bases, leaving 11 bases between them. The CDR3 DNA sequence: TGTGCCAGCAGCCAAGATACACAGGTGGCAGATACGCAGTATTTT. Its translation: CASSQDTQVADTQYF.

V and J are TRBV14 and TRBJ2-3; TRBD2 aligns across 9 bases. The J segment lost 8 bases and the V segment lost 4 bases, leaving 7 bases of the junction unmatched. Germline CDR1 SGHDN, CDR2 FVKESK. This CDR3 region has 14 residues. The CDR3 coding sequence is TGTGCCAGCAGCCTGGGGCCGGGACTAGCTACGCAGTATTTT. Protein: CASSLGPGLATQYF.

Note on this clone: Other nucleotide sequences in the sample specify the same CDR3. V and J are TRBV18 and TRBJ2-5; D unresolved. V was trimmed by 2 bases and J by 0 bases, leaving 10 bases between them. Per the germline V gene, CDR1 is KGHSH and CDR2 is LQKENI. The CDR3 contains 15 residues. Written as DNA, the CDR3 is TGTGCCAGCTCACCATTAGTCGGGTACCAAGAGACCCAGTACTTC. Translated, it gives CASSPLVGYQETQYF. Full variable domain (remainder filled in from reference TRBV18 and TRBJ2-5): NAGVMQNPRHLVRRRGQEARLRCSPMKGHSHVYWYRQLPEEGLKFMVYLQKENIIDESGMPKERFSAEFPKEGPSILRIQQVVRGDSAAYFCASSPLVGYQETQYFGPGTRLLVL.

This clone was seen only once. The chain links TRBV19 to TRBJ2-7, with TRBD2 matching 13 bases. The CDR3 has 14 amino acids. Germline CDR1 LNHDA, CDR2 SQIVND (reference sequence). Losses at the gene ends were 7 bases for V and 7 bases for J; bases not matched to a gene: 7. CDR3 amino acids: CASMGTSGTGEQYF. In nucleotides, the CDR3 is TGTGCCAGTATGGGGACTAGCGGGACGGGAGAGCAGTACTTC.

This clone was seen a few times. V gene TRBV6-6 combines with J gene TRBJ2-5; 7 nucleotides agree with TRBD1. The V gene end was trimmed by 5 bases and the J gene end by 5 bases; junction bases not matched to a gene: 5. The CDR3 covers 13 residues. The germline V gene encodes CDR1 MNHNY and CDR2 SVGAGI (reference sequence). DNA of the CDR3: TGTGCCAGCAGTCACGACAGGGAGGAGACCCAGTACTTC. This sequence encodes CASSHDREETQYF.

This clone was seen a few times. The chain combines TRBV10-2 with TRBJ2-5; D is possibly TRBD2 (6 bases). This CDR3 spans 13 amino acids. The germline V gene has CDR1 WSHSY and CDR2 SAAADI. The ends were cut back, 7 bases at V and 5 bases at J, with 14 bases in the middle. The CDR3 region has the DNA TGCGCCAGCAAAGGAGGAGGGCCGGAGACCCAGTACTTC. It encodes CASKGGGPETQYF.

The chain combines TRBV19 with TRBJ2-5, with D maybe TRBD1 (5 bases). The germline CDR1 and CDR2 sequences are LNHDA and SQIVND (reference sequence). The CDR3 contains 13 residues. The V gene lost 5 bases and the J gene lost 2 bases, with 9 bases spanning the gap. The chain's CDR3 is CASSSRQQETQYF. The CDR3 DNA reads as TGTGCCAGTAGTTCCCGACAGCAAGAGACCCAGTACTTC.

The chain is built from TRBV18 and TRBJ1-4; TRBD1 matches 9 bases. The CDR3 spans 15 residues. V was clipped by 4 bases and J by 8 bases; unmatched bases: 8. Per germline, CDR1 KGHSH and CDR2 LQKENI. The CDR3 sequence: CASSLGQGRNEKLFF. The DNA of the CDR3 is TGTGCCAGCTCACTGGGACAGGGAAGAAACGAAAAACTGTTTTTT.

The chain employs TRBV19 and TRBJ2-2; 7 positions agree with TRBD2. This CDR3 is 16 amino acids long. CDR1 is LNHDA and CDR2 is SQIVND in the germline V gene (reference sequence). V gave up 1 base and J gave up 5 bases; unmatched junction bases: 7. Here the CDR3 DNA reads TGTGCCAGTAGTATAGTCGACTGGGGAGGGACCGGGGAGCTGTTTTTT. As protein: CASSIVDWGGTGELFF.

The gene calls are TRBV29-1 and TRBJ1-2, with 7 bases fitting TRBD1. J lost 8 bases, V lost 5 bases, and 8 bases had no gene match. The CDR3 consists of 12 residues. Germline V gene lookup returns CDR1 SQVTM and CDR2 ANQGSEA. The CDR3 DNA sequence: TGCAGCGTTTCCACAGGGGATATAGGCTACACCTTC. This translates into CSVSTGDIGYTF.

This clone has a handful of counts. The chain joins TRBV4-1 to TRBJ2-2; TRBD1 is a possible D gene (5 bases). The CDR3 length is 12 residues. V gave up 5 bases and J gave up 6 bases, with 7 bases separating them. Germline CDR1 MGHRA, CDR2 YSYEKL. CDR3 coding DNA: TGCGCCAGCAGCGTCAGGGCCGGGGAGCTGTTTTTT. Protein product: CASSVRAGELFF.

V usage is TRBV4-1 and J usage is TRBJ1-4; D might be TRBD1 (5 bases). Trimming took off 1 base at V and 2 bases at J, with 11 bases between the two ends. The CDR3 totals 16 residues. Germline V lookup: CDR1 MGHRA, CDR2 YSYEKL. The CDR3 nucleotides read TGCGCCAGCAGCCAAGGCGGGGCGAGGACTAATGAAAAACTGTTTTTT. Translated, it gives CASSQGGARTNEKLFF.

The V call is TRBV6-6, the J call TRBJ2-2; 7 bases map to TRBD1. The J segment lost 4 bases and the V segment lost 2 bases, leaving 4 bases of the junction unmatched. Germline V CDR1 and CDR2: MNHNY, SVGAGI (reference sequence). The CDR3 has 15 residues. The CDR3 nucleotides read TGTGCCAGCAGTTACCGGGGACAGACCACCGGGGAGCTGTTTTTT. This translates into CASSYRGQTTGELFF.

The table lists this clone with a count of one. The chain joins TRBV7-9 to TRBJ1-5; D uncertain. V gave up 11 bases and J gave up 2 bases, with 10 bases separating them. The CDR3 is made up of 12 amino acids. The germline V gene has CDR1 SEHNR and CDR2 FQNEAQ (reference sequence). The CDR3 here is CAGQAGNQPQHF. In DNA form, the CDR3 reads TGTGCCGGTCAAGCGGGCAATCAGCCCCAGCATTTT.

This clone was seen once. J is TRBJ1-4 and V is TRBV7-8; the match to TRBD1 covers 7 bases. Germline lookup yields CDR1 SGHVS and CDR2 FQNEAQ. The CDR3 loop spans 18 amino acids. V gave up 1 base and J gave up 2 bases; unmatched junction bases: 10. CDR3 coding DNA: TGTGCCAGCAGCTTAGGACCCCCCGGGACAGCCACTAATGAAAAACTGTTTTTT. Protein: CASSLGPPGTATNEKLFF.

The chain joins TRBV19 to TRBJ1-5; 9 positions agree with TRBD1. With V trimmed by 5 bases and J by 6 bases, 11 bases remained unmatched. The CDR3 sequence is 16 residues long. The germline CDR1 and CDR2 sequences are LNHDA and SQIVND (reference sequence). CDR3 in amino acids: CASSAFPGQGIQPQHF. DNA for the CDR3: TGTGCCAGTAGTGCCTTCCCGGGACAGGGAATTCAGCCCCAGCATTTT.

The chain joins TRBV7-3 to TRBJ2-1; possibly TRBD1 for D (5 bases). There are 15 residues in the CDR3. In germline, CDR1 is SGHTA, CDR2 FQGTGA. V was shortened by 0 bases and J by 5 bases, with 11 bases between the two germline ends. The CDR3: CASSLTPGQDNEQFF. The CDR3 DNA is TGTGCCAGCAGCTTAACTCCAGGACAAGACAATGAGCAGTTCTTC.

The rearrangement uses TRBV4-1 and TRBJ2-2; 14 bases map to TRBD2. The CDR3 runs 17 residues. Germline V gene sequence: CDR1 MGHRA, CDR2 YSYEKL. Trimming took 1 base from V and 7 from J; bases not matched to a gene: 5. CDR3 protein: CASSQGWGLAGVGELFF. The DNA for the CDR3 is TGCGCCAGCAGCCAAGGTTGGGGACTAGCGGGGGTCGGGGAGCTGTTTTTT.

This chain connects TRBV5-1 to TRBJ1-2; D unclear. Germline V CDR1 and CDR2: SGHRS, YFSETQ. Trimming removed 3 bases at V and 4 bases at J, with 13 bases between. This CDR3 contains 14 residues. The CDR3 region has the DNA TGCGCCAGCAGCTGGACTGGACGATCCTATGGCTACACCTTC. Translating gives CASSWTGRSYGYTF.

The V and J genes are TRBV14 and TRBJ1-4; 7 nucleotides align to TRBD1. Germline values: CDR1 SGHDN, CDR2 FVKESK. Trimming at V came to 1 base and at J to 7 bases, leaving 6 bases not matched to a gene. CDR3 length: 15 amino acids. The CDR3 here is CASSQAQGEREKLFF. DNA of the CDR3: TGTGCCAGCAGCCAAGCCCAGGGGGAACGTGAAAAACTGTTTTTT.

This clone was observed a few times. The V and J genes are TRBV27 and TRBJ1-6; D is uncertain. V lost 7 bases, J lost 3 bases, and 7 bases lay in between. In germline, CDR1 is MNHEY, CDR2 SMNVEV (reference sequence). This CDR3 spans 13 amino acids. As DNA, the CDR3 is TGTGCCAGCACTAGAGTCTATAATTCACCCCTCCACTTT. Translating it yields CASTRVYNSPLHF.

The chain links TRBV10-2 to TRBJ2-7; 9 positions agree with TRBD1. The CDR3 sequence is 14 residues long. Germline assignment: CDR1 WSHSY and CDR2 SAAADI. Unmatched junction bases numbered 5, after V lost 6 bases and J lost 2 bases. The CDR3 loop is CASRPGQGTYEQYF. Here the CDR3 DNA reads TGCGCCAGCAGGCCGGGACAGGGAACCTACGAGCAGTACTTC.

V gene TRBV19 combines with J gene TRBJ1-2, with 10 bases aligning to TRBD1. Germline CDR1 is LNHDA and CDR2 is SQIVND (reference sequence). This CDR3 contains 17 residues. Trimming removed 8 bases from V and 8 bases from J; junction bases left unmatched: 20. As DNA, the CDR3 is TGTGCCAGTCGTACCGGGACAGGGGCCGGAGGGGTCCCGGGCTACACCTTC. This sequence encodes CASRTGTGAGGVPGYTF.